The 17 T cell receptor beta chains presented below share a single source sample, sequenced in a study of cytomegalovirus exposure and HLA in healthy donors. The PCR used 60 Vbeta and 13 Jbeta primers. Method: immunoSEQ multiplex PCR; TCRdb's copy keeps in-frame clones and lacks some. Of approximately 140,000 clones listed, around four fifths are singletons. The sequenced sample was PBMCs. Every receptor here comes from a woman aged 40-49 years in good health and CMV-seronegative.

V usage is TRBV7-2 and J usage is TRBJ2-5, with 9 bases fitting TRBD2. The CDR3 contains 16 residues. The V segment lost 5 bases and the J segment 4 bases; nucleotides outside the gene matches: 11. Germline values: CDR1 SGHTA, CDR2 FQGNSA. The CDR3 loop is CASSPNSGGSGETQYF. The CDR3 nucleotides read TGTGCCAGCAGCCCGAATAGCGGGGGCTCGGGAGAGACCCAGTACTTC.

The rearrangement links TRBV27 to TRBJ2-1, with 11 nucleotides matching TRBD2. CDR3 length: 19 amino acids. Germline V gene data show CDR1 as MNHEY and CDR2 as SMNVEV (reference sequence). V lost 5 bases to trimming and J lost 4 bases; unmatched junction nucleotides: 16. As DNA, the CDR3 is TGTGCCAGCAGTCCGGGCCTAGCGGGAGGCCTAGGGAGTTACAATGAGCAGTTCTTC. It is translated as CASSPGLAGGLGSYNEQFF.

This chain uses TRBV7-8 with TRBJ2-3, with TRBD2 matching 7 bases. The V gene end was trimmed by 0 bases and the J gene end by 4 bases; junction bases not matched to a gene: 7. This CDR3 comprises 16 residues. CDR1 is SGHVS and CDR2 is FQNEAQ in the germline V gene. In DNA form, the CDR3 reads TGTGCCAGCAGCTTAGCGCAGGGAGGGCCCGCAGATACGCAGTATTTT. It specifies CASSLAQGGPADTQYF. Drawing the rest from reference TRBV7-8 and TRBJ2-3, the complete variable domain is GAGVSQSPRYKVAKRGQDVALRCDPISGHVSLFWYQQALGQGPEFLTYFQNEAQLDKSGLPSDRFFAERPEGSVSTLKIQRTQQEDSAVYLCASSLAQGGPADTQYFGPGTRLTVL.

The chain recombines TRBV25-1 with TRBJ1-6; no clear D. Germline assignment: CDR1 MGHDK and CDR2 SYGVNS. The CDR3 covers 16 residues. The ends were cut back, 4 bases at V and 10 bases at J, with 20 bases in the middle. CDR3 region: CASSASARSFGSPLHF. The CDR3 nucleotides read TGTGCCAGCAGTGCATCCGCGAGGAGTTTTGGATCACCCCTCCACTTT.

CDR3 coding DNA: TGTGCCAGCTCCGAGCTACAGGGGAATCAGCCCCAGCATTTT. Translating gives CASSELQGNQPQHF. V is TRBV18 and J is TRBJ1-5, with 7 bases aligning to TRBD1. The CDR3 has 14 residues. Unmatched junction bases numbered 6, after V lost 6 bases and J lost 4 bases. From germline, CDR1 is KGHSH and CDR2 LQKENI.

The CDR3 coding sequence is TGTGCCATCAGTGACAGACAAGACGAGCAGTACTTC. This gives the protein CAISDRQDEQYF. This chain joins TRBV10-3 and TRBJ2-7; D not resolved. V was trimmed by 3 bases and J by 5 bases, leaving 8 bases between them. Germline V gene data show CDR1 as ENHRY and CDR2 as SYGVKD. This CDR3 comprises 12 residues.

This chain uses TRBV4-3 with TRBJ2-4, with 7 bases aligning to TRBD2. The germline V gene encodes CDR1 LGHNA and CDR2 YSLEER. The CDR3 runs to 15 residues. Trimming removed 3 bases from V and 6 bases from J; junction bases left unmatched: 8. This CDR3 is CASSQGLGGVNIQYF. The DNA of the CDR3 is TGCGCCAGCAGCCAGGGGCTTGGGGGGGTAAACATTCAGTACTTC.

V and J are TRBV28 and TRBJ2-7; 9 bases are a match to TRBD2. Losses at the gene ends were 5 bases for V and 6 bases for J; bases not matched to a gene: 8. From germline, CDR1 is MDHEN and CDR2 SYDVKM. The CDR3 contains 14 residues. This chain's CDR3 is CASSAPGLATEQYF. For the CDR3, the DNA is TGTGCCAGCAGTGCACCGGGACTAGCTACCGAGCAGTACTTC.

V usage is TRBV4-1 and J usage is TRBJ2-7; 7 bases are a match to TRBD1. V was pared by 2 bases and J by 6 bases, with 10 bases of the junction left unmatched. Germline lookup yields CDR1 MGHRA and CDR2 YSYEKL. This CDR3 spans 15 amino acids. CDR3 amino acids: CASSQSGNRGFEQYF. The CDR3 nucleotides read TGCGCCAGCAGCCAAAGTGGGAACAGGGGATTCGAGCAGTACTTC.

V usage is TRBV28 and J usage is TRBJ2-5, with D possibly being TRBD2 (5 bases). This CDR3 is built from 13 residues. Germline CDR1 reads MDHEN; CDR2 reads SYDVKM. Trimming left V 8 bases short and J 3 bases short, with 13 bases between. The CDR3 coding sequence is TGTGCCAGCCGAAGGGCCGGGAAAGAGACCCAGTACTTC. Translating it yields CASRRAGKETQYF.

The V call is TRBV28, the J call TRBJ2-1; a weak D match, TRBD2 (8 bases). CDR3 size: 16 residues. The germline CDR1 and CDR2 sequences are MDHEN and SYDVKM. Trimming left V 4 bases short and J 9 bases short, with 22 bases between. As DNA, the CDR3 is TGTGCCAGCAGTTCCAGGGGGACTAGAAGAGCGGGTGAGCAGTTCTTC. It yields the protein CASSSRGTRRAGEQFF.

The V gene is TRBV28, the J gene TRBJ1-5, with D unclear. This CDR3 contains 16 residues. Trimming took 1 base from V and 2 from J, leaving 12 bases between them. Germline CDR1 MDHEN, CDR2 SYDVKM. This CDR3 is CASSLFTPGRNQPQHF. In DNA form, the CDR3 reads TGTGCCAGCAGTTTATTTACCCCCGGTCGCAATCAGCCCCAGCATTTT.

The CDR3 nucleotides read TGTGCCAGCAGTTTCCCTAGCGGGAGTTACGAGCAGTACTTC. Protein sequence: CASSFPSGSYEQYF. This chain joins TRBV28 and TRBJ2-5, with 10 bases identical to TRBD2. The tail of the sequence fits TRBJ2-7 better, so the J call may be wrong. The V gene's germline CDR1 is MDHEN and CDR2 SYDVKM. CDR3 size: 14 residues.

This chain uses TRBV19 with TRBJ1-1, with D tentatively TRBD1 (5 bases). The CDR3 runs 14 residues. The ends were cut back, 7 bases at V and 2 bases at J, with 14 bases in the middle. Germline loops: CDR1 LNHDA, CDR2 SQIVND (reference sequence). The CDR3 DNA is TGTGCCAGTATTTACAGGATTGGCAACACTGAAGCTTTCTTT. It yields the protein CASIYRIGNTEAFF.

The V gene is TRBV4-3, the J gene TRBJ2-2; 13 positions match TRBD2. With V trimmed by 2 bases and J by 6 bases, 6 bases remained unmatched. The CDR3 runs to 17 residues. CDR1 and CDR2 from the germline V gene are LGHNA and YSLEER. In nucleotides, the CDR3 is TGCGCCAGCAGCCAATTCCGGACTAGCGGGAGTGCCGGGGAGCTGTTTTTT. It codes for CASSQFRTSGSAGELFF.

This chain links TRBV5-6 with TRBJ2-7; no clear D. V was shortened by 1 base and J by 0 bases, with 8 bases between the two germline ends. The CDR3 has 14 amino acids. CDR1 is SGHDT, CDR2 YYEEEE, per germline. The DNA for the CDR3 is TGTGCCAGCAGCTTGTCCCCCAGCTCCTACGAGCAGTACTTC. Translation: CASSLSPSSYEQYF.

The chain joins TRBV7-2 to TRBJ2-5, with 9 bases aligning to TRBD2. CDR3 length: 18 residues. Germline assignment: CDR1 SGHTA and CDR2 FQGNSA. Germline trimming cut 5 bases from V and 2 bases from J; bases unmatched to any gene: 15. DNA of the CDR3: TGTGCCAGCAGCCCTGGGGACCCGCTAGCGGGACAGCAAGAGACCCAGTACTTC. This codes for CASSPGDPLAGQQETQYF.